This T cell receptor (beta chain) came from a study of control samples from healthy donors and cancer patients. Measured with immunoSEQ multiplex PCR; TCRdb has only the in-frame clones, and not every one. The sample has about 81,000 clones; approximately 94% are singletons. CDR1 is SGHNT, CDR2 YYREEE, per germline (reference sequence). The CDR3 is 15 amino acids. V gave up 0 bases and J gave up 8 bases; unmatched junction bases: 8. The rearrangement uses TRBV5-4 and TRBJ2-1, with 7 bases aligning to TRBD2. The sample comprised blood. This TCR derives from a woman aged 18-29 years in good health. DNA of the CDR3: TGTGCCAGCAGCTTGGGGACGGCGGGAGAGTATGAGCAGTTCTTC. Residues: CASSLGTAGEYEQFF.